A single T cell receptor beta chain is shown here with its context. Its antigen is not identified. The V segment lost 4 bases and the J segment 1 base; nucleotides outside the gene matches: 9. This CDR3 is built from 16 residues. The V gene's germline CDR1 is SGHTS and CDR2 YDEGEE. Primers: 60 Vbeta forward and 13 Jbeta reverse. The protocol was immunoSEQ multiplex PCR, while the TCRdb copy is restricted to in-frame clones and leaves out a portion. The data show around 200,000 clones, roughly 80% seen once. This record belongs to a study of cytomegalovirus exposure and HLA in healthy donors. Study overall: HLA-typed donors were the source of 90 million or so unique TCRs, which an early data release held. Study-level findings and limits: Productive status was seen about 90% or about 30% of the time for most TCR beta V segments in an earlier analysis. The study designated fewer than 200 TCR beta chains cytomegalovirus-associated. It was reported that the classifier diagnosed cytomegalovirus status with high specificity and sensitivity in both the original and validation cohorts.

The sample taken for sequencing was PBMCs. The J gene is TRBJ2-7, the V gene TRBV5-8; 9 bases line up with TRBD1. This receptor was identified in a man in his forties in good health and CMV-seropositive. The CDR3 loop is CASSHQWDRESYEQYF. CDR3 bases: TGTGCCAGCAGCCACCAATGGGACAGGGAATCCTACGAGCAGTACTTC.